Shown below are 25 T cell receptor beta chains from a single sample sequenced in a study of T-cell reconstitution after alpha-beta-depleted transplantation in children. A TCRbeta library incorporating unique molecular identifiers was prepared. Each CDR3 protein is one row after TCRdb ran MiXCR on the PCR reads. The sample lists 280,000 or so distinct CDR3 sequences, about 9.9% occurring once. The sequenced sample was peripheral blood, obtained 180 days after TCRalphabeta/CD19-depleted stem cell transplant. These TCRs come from a male patient aged 2 to 10 who had a stem cell transplant for chronic granulomatous disease, so the T cells may come from the graft donor.

This clonotype was seen ten or more times. V is TRBV10-3 and J is TRBJ1-2; D unresolved. V was cut by 0 bases and J by 5 bases, with 13 bases left in between. The CDR3 extends over 15 amino acids. Germline V gives CDR1 ENHRY, CDR2 SYGVKD. The chain's CDR3 is CAISESPAAIYGYTF. The CDR3 nucleotides read TGTGCCATCAGTGAGTCCCCCGCGGCTATTTATGGCTACACCTTC.

There are many counts of this clonotype. This chain connects TRBV7-2 to TRBJ1-1; the D is unclear. V lost 3 bases and J 4 bases, leaving 3 bases between the germline ends. Germline V lookup: CDR1 SGHTA, CDR2 FQGNSA. The CDR3 totals 11 residues. CDR3 in DNA: TGTGCCAGCAGCTTTTCCACTGAAGCTTTCTTT. It codes for CASSFSTEAFF.

This clonotype was detected many times. The genes are TRBV7-9 and TRBJ2-1, with D unclear. V was clipped by 2 bases and J by 10 bases, with 15 bases between them. CDR3 size: 14 residues. Germline values: CDR1 SEHNR, CDR2 FQNEAQ (reference sequence). The CDR3 loop reads CASSLPLKALEQFF. Written as DNA, the CDR3 is TGTGCCAGCAGCTTACCCCTGAAAGCCTTGGAGCAGTTCTTC. Full variable domain (rest looked up from reference TRBV7-9 and TRBJ2-1): DTGVSQNPRHKITKRGQNVTFRCDPISEHNRLYWYRQTLGQGPEFLTYFQNEAQLEKSRLLSDRFSAERPKGSFSTLEIQRTEQGDSAMYLCASSLPLKALEQFFGPGTRLTVL.

This clonotype was recorded at least ten times. The gene calls are TRBV5-1 and TRBJ2-7, with TRBD1 matching 10 bases. Germline CDR1 reads SGHRS; CDR2 reads YFSETQ. The CDR3 consists of 19 residues. Trimming cost V 3 bases and J 2 bases; bases outside gene matches: 17. CDR3: CASSSKKGPGQGIPYEQYF. CDR3 nucleotide sequence: TGCGCCAGCAGCTCCAAGAAGGGCCCGGGACAGGGGATCCCCTACGAGCAGTACTTC.

At least ten counts were recorded for this clonotype. V gene TRBV4-2 combines with J gene TRBJ2-2; D call uncertain. The CDR3 is 15 amino acids. CDR1 is LGHNA and CDR2 is YNFKEQ in the germline V gene. Trimming cost V 0 bases and J 5 bases, with 10 bases left between them. CDR3 region: CASSQETYRTGELFF. For the CDR3, the DNA is TGTGCCAGCAGCCAAGAGACCTATAGAACCGGGGAGCTGTTTTTT.

The chain is built from TRBV5-4 and TRBJ1-6, with TRBD1 matching 7 bases. The CDR3 loop spans 16 amino acids. Germline trimming cut 0 bases from V and 6 bases from J; bases unmatched to any gene: 6. CDR1 and CDR2 from the germline V gene are SGHNT and YYREEE (reference sequence). The CDR3 region has the DNA TGTGCCAGCAGCTTGGCCGGGGGACAGCGTAATTCACCCCTCCACTTT. This gives the protein CASSLAGGQRNSPLHF. Variable domain in full (rest from reference TRBV5-4 and TRBJ1-6): ETGVTQSPTHLIKTRGQQVTLRCSSQSGHNTVSWYQQALGQGPQFIFQYYREEENGRGNFPPRFSGLQFPNYSSELNVNALELDDSALYLCASSLAGGQRNSPLHFGNGTRLTVT.

This clonotype was seen repeatedly, ten times or more. The rearrangement uses TRBV30 and TRBJ2-4, with a weak D call TRBD2 (5 bases). CDR1 and CDR2 from the germline V gene are GTSNPN and SVGIG (reference sequence). Trimming took off 4 bases at V and 6 bases at J, with 7 bases between the two ends. The CDR3 has 11 amino acids. The DNA of the CDR3 is TGTGCCTGGACGGCGGGAAACATTCAGTACTTC. Residues: CAWTAGNIQYF.

This clonotype was observed at least ten times. V and J are TRBV5-6 and TRBJ2-7; 10 bases fit TRBD1. CDR3 length: 16 amino acids. V shed 2 bases and J 7 bases; nucleotides not matched to a gene: 12. Looked up from germline, CDR1 is SGHDT and CDR2 is YYEEEE. The CDR3 protein is CASSFRQDRGQREQYF. In DNA, the CDR3 is TGTGCCAGCAGCTTCCGACAAGACAGGGGGCAAAGGGAGCAGTACTTC.

The V call is TRBV4-2, the J call TRBJ2-5, with 11 bases matching TRBD2. The germline V gene has CDR1 LGHNA and CDR2 YNFKEQ. The CDR3 spans 18 residues. With 0 bases clipped from V and 4 bases from J, the junction kept 10 bases outside the gene matches. The CDR3 bases are TGTGCCAGCAGCCAAGATACACTAGCGGGGGCCCCGGGAGAGACCCAGTACTTC. It yields the protein CASSQDTLAGAPGETQYF.

The sample holds many counts of this clonotype. The chain recombines TRBV12-3 or TRBV12-4 with TRBJ2-3; either TRBD1 or TRBD2 may fit D (6 bases each). V dropped 8 bases and J dropped 4 bases, with 19 bases sitting between them. This CDR3 contains 15 residues. The CDR3 here is CASARGQGSSDTQYF. In nucleotides, the CDR3 is TGTGCCAGCGCTCGGGGGCAGGGTTCGTCAGATACGCAGTATTTT.

This clonotype was seen many times. The chain is built from TRBV3-1 and TRBJ2-3; 10 nucleotides agree with TRBD2. This CDR3 spans 17 amino acids. Trimming took 5 bases from V and 2 from J; bases not matched to a gene: 10. Germline V gene lookup returns CDR1 LGHDT and CDR2 YNNKEL (reference sequence). The CDR3 spells CASSFKRLAGVTDTQYF. In DNA form, the CDR3 reads TGTGCCAGCAGCTTTAAACGTCTAGCGGGGGTCACAGATACGCAGTATTTT.

This clonotype was seen many times. The chain uses TRBV28 and TRBJ2-5; 8 nucleotides agree with TRBD2. Germline V CDR1 and CDR2: MDHEN, SYDVKM. CDR3 length: 13 residues. J was trimmed by 0 bases and V by 8 bases; bases with no gene match: 2. The CDR3 loop is CASRLANQETQYF. The CDR3 bases are TGTGCCAGCCGACTAGCGAACCAAGAGACCCAGTACTTC.

This clonotype was recorded many times. The V call is TRBV5-4, the J call TRBJ2-7; D not certain. Trimming left V 2 bases short and J 1 base short, with 13 bases between. The CDR3 consists of 15 residues. CDR1 is SGHNT and CDR2 is YYREEE in the germline V gene (reference sequence). The CDR3 DNA sequence: TGTGCCAGCAGCTTTGGACCGGCGCCGTCCTACGAGCAGTACTTC. Translating gives CASSFGPAPSYEQYF.

This clonotype occurred many times. The chain has TRBV9 and TRBJ2-5; 7 bases line up with TRBD1. The CDR3 length is 15 residues. Trimming cost V 0 bases and J 6 bases; bases outside gene matches: 8. The V gene's germline CDR1 is SGDLS and CDR2 YYNGEE. In DNA form, the CDR3 reads TGTGCCAGCAGCGTAGGACAGGGTGATAGAAAGACCCAGTACTTC. Its protein is CASSVGQGDRKTQYF.

A word on this clonotype: One junction end does not reproduce the germline sequence, and a read error may be involved. V usage is TRBV20-1 and J usage is TRBJ2-2; TRBD2 matches 12 bases. The V gene's germline CDR1 is DFQATT and CDR2 SNEGSKA (reference sequence). The CDR3 is made up of 15 amino acids. The CDR3 DNA follows: TGCAGTGTTAGAGATCTAGCGGGGGGGCCCGGGGAGCTGTTTTTT. Translation: CSVRDLAGGPGELFF.

This clonotype was observed once. The junction departs from germline at one end; a sequencing error may be responsible. The chain is built from TRBV9 and TRBJ1-5; the D gene is possibly TRBD1 (6 bases). CDR3 size: 14 residues. The germline V gene has CDR1 SGDLS and CDR2 YYNGEE. Written as DNA, the CDR3 is TGTGCCAGCGGCGTGGGCCAAGGGGGTCAGCCCCAGCATTTT. Its protein product is CASGVGQGGQPQHF.

In its sample, this clonotype was seen many times. The V call is TRBV10-3, the J call TRBJ2-3; no clear D gene. Germline V gene sequence: CDR1 ENHRY, CDR2 SYGVKD. This CDR3 is 14 amino acids long. V lost 4 bases and J 2 bases, leaving 10 bases between the germline ends. The chain's CDR3 is CAISGISSTDTQYF. The CDR3 nucleotides are TGTGCCATCAGTGGGATAAGCTCCACAGATACGCAGTATTTT.

In regard to this clonotype: With a much larger clone just one base away, this may be a read error. The chain is built from TRBV9 and TRBJ1-2; D is uncertain. The CDR3 totals 18 residues. Germline CDR1 reads SGDLS; CDR2 reads YYNGEE. Written as DNA, the CDR3 is TGTGCCAGCAGCGTAGATCAAGATGTGGCTGGACGGTATTATGGCTACATCTTC. Protein: CASSVDQDVAGRYYGYIF.

The J gene is TRBJ2-1, the V gene TRBV11-1, with 11 nucleotides matching TRBD1. Germline V gene lookup returns CDR1 SGHAT and CDR2 FQDESV (reference sequence). The CDR3 has 15 amino acids. J was trimmed by 7 bases and V by 0 bases; bases with no gene match: 2. The CDR3 DNA reads as TGTGCCAGCAGCTTAGCGAGGGACAGGGGGAATGAGCAGTTCTTC. This gives the protein CASSLARDRGNEQFF. The full variable domain, its missing parts supplied by reference TRBV11-1 and TRBJ2-1, is EAEVAQSPRYKITEKSQAVAFWCDPISGHATLYWYRQILGQGPELLVQFQDESVVDDSQLPKDRFSAERLKGVDSTLKIQPAELGDSAMYLCASSLARDRGNEQFFGPGTRLTVL.

This clonotype appeared a few times. The chain couples TRBV28 to TRBJ2-1; 9 nucleotides agree with TRBD2. Germline assignment: CDR1 MDHEN and CDR2 SYDVKM. The CDR3 totals 16 residues. The V segment lost 4 bases and the J segment 3 bases; nucleotides outside the gene matches: 7. This CDR3 is CASSSLSGRIYNEQFF. The DNA of the CDR3 is TGTGCCAGCAGTTCTCTTAGCGGGAGAATCTACAATGAGCAGTTCTTC.

This clonotype was seen repeatedly, ten times or more. V is TRBV19 and J is TRBJ2-7; D might be TRBD1 (6 bases). The CDR3 has 14 residues. Trimming took 9 bases from V and 0 from J, leaving 15 bases between them. From germline, CDR1 is LNHDA and CDR2 SQIVND (reference sequence). The CDR3 nucleotides are TGTGCCAGCAGGAGACAGGCAAGCTCCTACGAGCAGTACTTC. Its protein is CASRRQASSYEQYF.

This clonotype was counted at least ten times. V is TRBV10-3 and J is TRBJ2-7, with TRBD2 identical over 10 bases. This CDR3 has 13 residues. Germline lookup yields CDR1 ENHRY and CDR2 SYGVKD. V trimming: 8 bases; J trimming: 5 bases; junction bases outside the gene matches: 6. CDR3 in DNA: TGTGCCATCGGGGGGACTAGCGCTCACGAGCAGTACTTC. It translates to CAIGGTSAHEQYF.

CDR3 sequence reads: CSDSGTTGANLYNEQFF. The CDR3 DNA is TGCAGTGACTCCGGGACAACAGGGGCTAATCTCTACAATGAGCAGTTCTTC. The rearrangement joins TRBV20-1 to TRBJ2-1; 7 nucleotides match TRBD1. The CDR3 has 17 residues. The germline V gene encodes CDR1 DFQATT and CDR2 SNEGSKA (reference sequence). The trim removed 7 bases at V and 3 bases at J, leaving 18 bases unmatched.

This clonotype was found many times. The chain employs TRBV18 and TRBJ1-1, with D perhaps matching TRBD1 (5 bases). The germline V gene encodes CDR1 KGHSH and CDR2 LQKENI. V was trimmed by 2 bases and J by 3 bases, leaving 31 bases between them. The CDR3 extends over 21 amino acids. Here the CDR3 DNA reads TGTGCCAGCTCACCAGCAGCGGGAGGAAAGGGGTTTAGTGCGTGGGACACTGAAGCTTTCTTT. It codes for CASSPAAGGKGFSAWDTEAFF.

This clonotype came up many times. The chain joins TRBV20-1 to TRBJ1-6; D might be TRBD1 (6 bases). V dropped 5 bases and J dropped 5 bases, with 19 bases sitting between them. The CDR3 loop spans 16 amino acids. Germline-derived CDR1 and CDR2 are DFQATT and SNEGSKA (reference sequence). The chain's CDR3 is CSARPAGQKNNSPLHF. The CDR3 region has the DNA TGCAGTGCTCGACCAGCCGGACAGAAGAATAATTCACCCCTCCACTTT.